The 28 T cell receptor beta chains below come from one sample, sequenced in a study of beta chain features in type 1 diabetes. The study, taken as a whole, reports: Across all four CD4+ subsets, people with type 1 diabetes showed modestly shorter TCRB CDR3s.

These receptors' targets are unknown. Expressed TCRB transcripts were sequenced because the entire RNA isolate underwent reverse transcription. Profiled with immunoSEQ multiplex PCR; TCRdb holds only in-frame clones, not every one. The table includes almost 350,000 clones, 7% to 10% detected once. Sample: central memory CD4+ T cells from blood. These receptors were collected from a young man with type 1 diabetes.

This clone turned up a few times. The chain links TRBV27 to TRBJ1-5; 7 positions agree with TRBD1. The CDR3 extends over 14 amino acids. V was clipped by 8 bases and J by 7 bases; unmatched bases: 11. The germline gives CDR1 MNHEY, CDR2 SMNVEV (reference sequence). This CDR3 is CASGLGGGVQPQHF. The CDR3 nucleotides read TGTGCCAGCGGGTTAGGAGGGGGCGTCCAGCCCCAGCATTTT.

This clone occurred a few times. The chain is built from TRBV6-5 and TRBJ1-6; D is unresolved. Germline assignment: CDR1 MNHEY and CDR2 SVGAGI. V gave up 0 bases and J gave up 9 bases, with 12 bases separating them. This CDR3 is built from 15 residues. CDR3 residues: CASSYSAVSSSPLHF. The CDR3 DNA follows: TGTGCCAGCAGTTACTCGGCGGTATCGAGTTCACCCCTCCACTTT.

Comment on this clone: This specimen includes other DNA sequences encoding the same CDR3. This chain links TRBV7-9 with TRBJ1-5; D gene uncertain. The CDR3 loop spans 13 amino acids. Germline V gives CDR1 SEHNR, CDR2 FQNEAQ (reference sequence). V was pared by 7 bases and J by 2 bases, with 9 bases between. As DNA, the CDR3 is TGTGCCAGCAACTCGGGTGGCAATCAGCCCCAGCATTTT. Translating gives CASNSGGNQPQHF. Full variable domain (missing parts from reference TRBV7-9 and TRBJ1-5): DTGVSQNPRHKITKRGQNVTFRCDPISEHNRLYWYRQTLGQGPEFLTYFQNEAQLEKSRLLSDRFSAERPKGSFSTLEIQRTEQGDSAMYLCASNSGGNQPQHFGDGTRLSIL.

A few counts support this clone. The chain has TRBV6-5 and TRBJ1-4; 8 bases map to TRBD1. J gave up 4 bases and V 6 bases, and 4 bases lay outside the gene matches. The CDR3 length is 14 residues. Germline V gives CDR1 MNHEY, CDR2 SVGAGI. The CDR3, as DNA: TGTGCCAGCAGGACAGGGGCCTTTAATGAAAAACTGTTTTTT. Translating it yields CASRTGAFNEKLFF.

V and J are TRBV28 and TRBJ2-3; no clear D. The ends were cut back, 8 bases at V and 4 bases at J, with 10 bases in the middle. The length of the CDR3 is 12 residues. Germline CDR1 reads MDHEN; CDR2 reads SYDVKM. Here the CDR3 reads CASYFRPDTQYF. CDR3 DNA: TGTGCCAGCTATTTTCGCCCAGATACGCAGTATTTT.

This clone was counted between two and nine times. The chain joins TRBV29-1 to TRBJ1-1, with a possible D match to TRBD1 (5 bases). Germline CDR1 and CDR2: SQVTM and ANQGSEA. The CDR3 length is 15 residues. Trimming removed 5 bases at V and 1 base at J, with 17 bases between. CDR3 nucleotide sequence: TGCAGCGTTCTCCCTTGGGACGGGGAGAACACTGAAGCTTTCTTT. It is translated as CSVLPWDGENTEAFF. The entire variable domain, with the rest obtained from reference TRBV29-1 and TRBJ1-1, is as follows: SAVISQKPSRDICQRGTSLTIQCQVDSQVTMMFWYRQQPGQSLTLIATANQGSEATYESGFVIDKFPISRPNLTFSTLTVSNMSPEDSSIYLCSVLPWDGENTEAFFGQGTRLTVV.

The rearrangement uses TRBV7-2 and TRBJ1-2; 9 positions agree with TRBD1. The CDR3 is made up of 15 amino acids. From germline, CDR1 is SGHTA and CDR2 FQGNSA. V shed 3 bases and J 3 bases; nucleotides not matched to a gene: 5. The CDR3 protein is CASSFVGQGDYGYTF. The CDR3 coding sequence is TGTGCCAGCAGCTTTGTGGGACAGGGCGACTATGGCTACACCTTC.

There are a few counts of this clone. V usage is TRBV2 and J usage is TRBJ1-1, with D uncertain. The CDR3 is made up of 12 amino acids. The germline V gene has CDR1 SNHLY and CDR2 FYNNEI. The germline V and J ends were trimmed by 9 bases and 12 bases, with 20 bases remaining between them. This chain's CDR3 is CASLTGPRETFF. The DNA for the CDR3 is TGTGCCAGTCTAACCGGGCCGCGAGAAACTTTCTTT.

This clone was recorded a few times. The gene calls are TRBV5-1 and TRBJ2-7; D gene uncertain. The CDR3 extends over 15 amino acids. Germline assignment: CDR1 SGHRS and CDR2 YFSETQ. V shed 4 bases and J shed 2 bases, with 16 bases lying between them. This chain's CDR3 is CASSPQSSTTYEQYF. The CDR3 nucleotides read TGCGCCAGCAGCCCCCAGTCGTCTACAACCTACGAGCAGTACTTC.

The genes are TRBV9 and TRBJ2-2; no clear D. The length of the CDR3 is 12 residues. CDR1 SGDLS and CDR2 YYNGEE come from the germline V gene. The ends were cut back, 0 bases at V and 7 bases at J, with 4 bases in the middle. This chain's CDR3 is CASSVVDGELFF. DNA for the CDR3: TGTGCCAGCAGCGTAGTCGACGGGGAGCTGTTTTTT.

The CDR3 here is CASSIRDRDNNEQFF. The CDR3, as DNA: TGTGCCAGTAGTATCCGGGACAGGGATAACAATGAGCAGTTCTTC. This sequence joins TRBV19 and TRBJ2-1; TRBD1 agrees at 9 bases. The germline CDR1 and CDR2 sequences are LNHDA and SQIVND (reference sequence). Trimming at V came to 3 bases and at J to 5 bases, leaving 5 bases not matched to a gene. The CDR3 covers 15 residues.

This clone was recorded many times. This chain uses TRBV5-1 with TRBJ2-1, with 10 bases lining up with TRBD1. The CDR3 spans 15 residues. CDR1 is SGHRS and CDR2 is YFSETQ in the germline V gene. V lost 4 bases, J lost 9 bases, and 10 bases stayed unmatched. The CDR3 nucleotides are TGCGCCAGCAGCCCCCGACAGGGGGCGAGCATTGAGCAGTTCTTC. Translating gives CASSPRQGASIEQFF.

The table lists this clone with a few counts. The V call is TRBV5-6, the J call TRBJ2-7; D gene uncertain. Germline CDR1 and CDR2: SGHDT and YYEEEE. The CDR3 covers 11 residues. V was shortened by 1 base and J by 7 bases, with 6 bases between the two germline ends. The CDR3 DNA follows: TGTGCCAGCAGCTTGACAGCTGAGCAGTACTTC. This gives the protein CASSLTAEQYF.

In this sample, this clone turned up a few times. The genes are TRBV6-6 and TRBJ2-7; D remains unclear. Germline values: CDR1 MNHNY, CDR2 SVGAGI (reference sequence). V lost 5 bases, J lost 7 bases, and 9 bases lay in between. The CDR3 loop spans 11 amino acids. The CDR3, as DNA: TGTGCCAGCAGTCGTCTGGGGGAGCAGTACTTC. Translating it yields CASSRLGEQYF.

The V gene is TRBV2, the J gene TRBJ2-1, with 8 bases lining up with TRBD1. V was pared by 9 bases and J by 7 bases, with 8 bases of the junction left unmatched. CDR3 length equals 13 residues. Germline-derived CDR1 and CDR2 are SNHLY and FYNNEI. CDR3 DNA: TGTGCCAGGGGGACAGGTCTGGGGAATGAGCAGTTCTTC. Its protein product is CARGTGLGNEQFF.

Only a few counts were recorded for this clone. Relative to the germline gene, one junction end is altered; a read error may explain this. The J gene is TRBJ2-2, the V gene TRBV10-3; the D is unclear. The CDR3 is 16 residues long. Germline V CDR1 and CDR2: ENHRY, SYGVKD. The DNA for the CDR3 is TGTGCCAGCAGTTACGGGCTCCTCATGAACACCGGGGAGCTGTTTTTT. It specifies CASSYGLLMNTGELFF.

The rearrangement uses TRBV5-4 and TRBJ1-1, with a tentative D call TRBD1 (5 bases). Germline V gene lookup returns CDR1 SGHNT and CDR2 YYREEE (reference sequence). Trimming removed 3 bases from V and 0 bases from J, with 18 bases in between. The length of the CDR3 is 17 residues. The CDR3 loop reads CASSSGGEATMNTEAFF. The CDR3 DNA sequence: TGTGCCAGCAGCTCCGGGGGGGAGGCAACCATGAACACTGAAGCTTTCTTT. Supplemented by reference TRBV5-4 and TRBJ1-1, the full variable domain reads ETGVTQSPTHLIKTRGQQVTLRCSSQSGHNTVSWYQQALGQGPQFIFQYYREEENGRGNFPPRFSGLQFPNYSSELNVNALELDDSALYLCASSSGGEATMNTEAFFGQGTRLTVV.

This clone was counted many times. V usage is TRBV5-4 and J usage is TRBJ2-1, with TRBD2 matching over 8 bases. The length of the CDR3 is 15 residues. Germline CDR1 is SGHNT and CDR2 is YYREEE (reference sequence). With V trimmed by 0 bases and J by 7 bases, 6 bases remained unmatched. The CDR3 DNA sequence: TGTGCCAGCAGCTTGGTCACGGGGGGGTGGAATGAGCAGTTCTTC. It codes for CASSLVTGGWNEQFF.

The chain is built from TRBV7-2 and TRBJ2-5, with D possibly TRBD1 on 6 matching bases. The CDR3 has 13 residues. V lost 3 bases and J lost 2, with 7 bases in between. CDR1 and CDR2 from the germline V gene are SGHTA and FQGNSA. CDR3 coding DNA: TGTGCCAGCAGCTTTGGGACACAAGAGACCCAGTACTTC. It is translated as CASSFGTQETQYF.

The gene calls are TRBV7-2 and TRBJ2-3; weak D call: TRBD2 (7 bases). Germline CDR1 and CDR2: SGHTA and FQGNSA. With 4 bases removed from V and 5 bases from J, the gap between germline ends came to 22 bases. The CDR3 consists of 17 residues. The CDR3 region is CASSSGGPGGLVDTQYF. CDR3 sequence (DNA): TGTGCCAGCAGCTCCGGAGGCCCGGGGGGCCTAGTAGATACGCAGTATTTT.

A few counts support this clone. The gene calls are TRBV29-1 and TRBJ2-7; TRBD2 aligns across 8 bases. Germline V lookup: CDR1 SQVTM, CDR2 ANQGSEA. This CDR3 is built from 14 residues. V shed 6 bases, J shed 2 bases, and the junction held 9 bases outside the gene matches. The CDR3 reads CSVVLSGGAYEQYF. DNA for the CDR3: TGCAGCGTAGTTTTAAGCGGGGGAGCCTACGAGCAGTACTTC.

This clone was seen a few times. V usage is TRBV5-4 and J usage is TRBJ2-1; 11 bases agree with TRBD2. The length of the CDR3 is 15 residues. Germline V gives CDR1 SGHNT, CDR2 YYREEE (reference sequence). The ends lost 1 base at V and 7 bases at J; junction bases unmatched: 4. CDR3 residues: CASSLRASGGNEQFF. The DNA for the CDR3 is TGTGCCAGCAGCTTGCGGGCTAGCGGGGGGAATGAGCAGTTCTTC.

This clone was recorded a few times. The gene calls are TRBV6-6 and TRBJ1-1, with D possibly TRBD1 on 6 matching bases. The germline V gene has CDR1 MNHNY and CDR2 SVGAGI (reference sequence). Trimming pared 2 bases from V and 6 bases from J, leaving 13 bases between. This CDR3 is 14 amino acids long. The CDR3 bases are TGTGCCAGCAGTTACCTACAGGGTACCGCTGAAGCTTTCTTT. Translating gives CASSYLQGTAEAFF.

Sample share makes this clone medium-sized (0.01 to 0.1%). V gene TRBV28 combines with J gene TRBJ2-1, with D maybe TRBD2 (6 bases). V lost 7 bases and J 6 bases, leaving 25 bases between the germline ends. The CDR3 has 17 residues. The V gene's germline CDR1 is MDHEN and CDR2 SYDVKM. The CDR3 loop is CASTRGGVVLRGNEQFF. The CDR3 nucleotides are TGTGCCAGCACTCGAGGAGGGGTAGTCCTACGAGGCAATGAGCAGTTCTTC.

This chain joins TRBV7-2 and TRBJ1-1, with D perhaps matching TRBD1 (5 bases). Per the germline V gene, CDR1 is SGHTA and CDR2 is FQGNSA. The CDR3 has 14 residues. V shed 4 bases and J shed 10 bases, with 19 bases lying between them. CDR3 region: CASSSGDSPVGAFF. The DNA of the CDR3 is TGTGCCAGCAGCTCGGGGGACTCCCCCGTGGGAGCTTTCTTT.

The CDR3: CASSPAQGTNSPLHF. CDR3 in DNA: TGTGCCAGCAGCCCTGCTCAGGGCACAAATTCACCCCTCCACTTT. The chain carries TRBV7-6 and TRBJ1-6, with D maybe TRBD1 (5 bases). The germline gives CDR1 SGHVS, CDR2 FNYEAQ. V was pared by 5 bases and J by 7 bases, with 15 bases between. This CDR3 spans 15 amino acids.

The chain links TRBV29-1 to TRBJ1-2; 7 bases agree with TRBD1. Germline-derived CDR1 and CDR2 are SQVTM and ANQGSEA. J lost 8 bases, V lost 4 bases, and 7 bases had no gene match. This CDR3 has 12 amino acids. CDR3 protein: CSVARGQGGYTF. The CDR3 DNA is TGCAGCGTTGCTAGGGGGCAGGGCGGCTACACCTTC.

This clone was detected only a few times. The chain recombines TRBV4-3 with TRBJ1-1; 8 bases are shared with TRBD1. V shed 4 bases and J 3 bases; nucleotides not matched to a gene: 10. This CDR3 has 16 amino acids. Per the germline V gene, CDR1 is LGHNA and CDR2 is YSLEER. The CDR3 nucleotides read TGCGCCAGCAGCCCAGGACAGGGAAGGTTGGACACTGAAGCTTTCTTT. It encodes CASSPGQGRLDTEAFF.